These 17 T cell receptor beta chains share one sample of origin, sequenced in a study of CD8 T cell repertoires and HIV-1 epitope variants. Their cognate antigens are unknown. The table came from immunoSEQ multiplex PCR; TCRdb's copy has only in-frame clones and leaves some out. The sample yields several thousand clones, 67% seen once. The sequenced sample was cultured CD8+ T cells derived from PBMCs. The receptors come from a male donor with HIV.

The V and J genes are TRBV28 and TRBJ2-7; 7 bases match TRBD1. Trimming took 4 bases from V and 3 from J; bases not matched to a gene: 12. Germline CDR1 reads MDHEN; CDR2 reads SYDVKM. This CDR3 comprises 16 residues. The CDR3, as DNA: TGTGCCAGCAGTTGGTCACTGGGACAGAGCCTCTACGAGCAGTACTTC. The encoded protein is CASSWSLGQSLYEQYF. Full variable domain (outside the CDR3, taken from reference TRBV28 and TRBJ2-7): DVKVTQSSRYLVKRTGEKVFLECVQDMDHENMFWYRQDPGLGLRLIYFSYDVKMKEKGDIPEGYSVSREKKERFSLILESASTNQTSMYLCASSWSLGQSLYEQYFGPGTRLTVT.

The J gene is TRBJ2-1, the V gene TRBV11-3; the match to TRBD1 covers 9 bases. Germline values: CDR1 SGHNT, CDR2 YENEEA. With 1 base clipped from V and 0 bases from J, the junction kept 1 base outside the gene matches. CDR3 length: 16 amino acids. The CDR3 sequence: CASSLAGQGSYNEQFF. For the CDR3, the DNA is TGTGCCAGCAGCTTAGCGGGACAGGGCTCCTACAATGAGCAGTTCTTC. The full variable domain, rest sourced from reference TRBV11-3 and TRBJ2-1, is EAGVVQSPRYKIIEKKQPVAFWCNPISGHNTLYWYLQNLGQGPELLIRYENEEAVDDSQLPKDRFSAERLKGVDSTLKIQPAELGDSAVYLCASSLAGQGSYNEQFFGPGTRLTVL.

This clone has only a few counts. The CDR3 is CASTESGEEGYTF. In nucleotides, the CDR3 is TGTGCCAGCACCGAGTCAGGGGAGGAGGGCTACACCTTC. This chain uses TRBV2 with TRBJ1-2; TRBD1 might be the D (6 bases). From germline, CDR1 is SNHLY and CDR2 FYNNEI. This CDR3 is built from 13 residues. Deletions cut 7 bases from V and 8 bases from J, with 17 bases between. The full variable domain, with the rest looked up from reference TRBV2 and TRBJ1-2, is EPEVTQTPSHQVTQMGQEVILRCVPISNHLYFYWYRQILGQKVEFLVSFYNNEISEKSEIFDDQFSVERPDGSNFTLKIRSTKLEDSAMYFCASTESGEEGYTFGSGTRLTVV.

The rearrangement uses TRBV11-2 and TRBJ1-1; a possible D gene is TRBD1 (6 bases). CDR3 size: 12 residues. Trimming pared 1 base from V and 7 bases from J, leaving 7 bases between. Germline V gene data show CDR1 as SGHAT and CDR2 as FQNNGV. The CDR3 reads CASSLAQGEAFF. The DNA of the CDR3 is TGTGCCAGCAGCTTAGCACAGGGTGAAGCTTTCTTT.

J is TRBJ2-2 and V is TRBV7-8; D remains ambiguous. This CDR3 contains 14 residues. CDR1 and CDR2 from the germline V gene are SGHVS and FQNEAQ. V was shortened by 5 bases and J by 6 bases, with 13 bases between the two germline ends. CDR3 nucleotides: TGTGCCAGCAGCACCAGGCCCTTGGCCGGGGAGCTGTTTTTT. Translating gives CASSTRPLAGELFF.

The chain combines TRBV6-5 with TRBJ1-1; D not certain. Germline V lookup: CDR1 MNHEY, CDR2 SVGAGI. V lost 0 bases and J 2 bases, leaving 10 bases between the germline ends. This CDR3 spans 15 amino acids. CDR3 loop: CASSYSSSANTEAFF. The CDR3 bases are TGTGCCAGCAGTTACTCGTCATCAGCAAACACTGAAGCTTTCTTT.

This clone occurred a few times. This chain connects TRBV5-6 to TRBJ2-7, with D hard to call. The CDR3 is made up of 12 amino acids. Germline loops: CDR1 SGHDT, CDR2 YYEEEE. Trimming removed 2 bases from V and 3 bases from J, with 6 bases in between. In DNA form, the CDR3 reads TGTGCCAGCAGCTTCTCTGGCTACGAGCAGTACTTC. Its protein is CASSFSGYEQYF.

The chain carries TRBV7-9 and TRBJ1-4; the D gene is possibly TRBD1 (5 bases). Germline lookup yields CDR1 SEHNR and CDR2 FQNEAQ (reference sequence). The CDR3 runs to 12 residues. V lost 1 base to trimming and J lost 13 bases, with 10 bases between them. The CDR3 region is CASSLDAGRLFF. The CDR3, as DNA: TGTGCCAGCAGCTTAGACGCAGGGCGACTGTTTTTT.

The J gene is TRBJ2-1, the V gene TRBV4-3; TRBD2 aligns across 10 bases. Germline CDR1 is LGHNA and CDR2 is YSLEER. This CDR3 has 16 amino acids. J gave up 8 bases and V 0 bases, and 7 bases lay outside the gene matches. The CDR3 bases are TGCGCCAGCAGCCAAGATCCCAGCGGGGGGGCCGATGAGCAGTTCTTC. As protein: CASSQDPSGGADEQFF.

The chain's CDR3 is CASSSGQGQNTEAFF. The CDR3 DNA reads TGTGCCAGCAGCTCCGGACAGGGCCAGAACACTGAAGCTTTCTTT. This chain joins TRBV5-4 and TRBJ1-1; TRBD1 matches 8 bases. Germline V gene lookup returns CDR1 SGHNT and CDR2 YYREEE (reference sequence). The junction had 5 bases not matched to a gene; V was cut back by 3 bases and J by 1 base. The CDR3 covers 15 residues. Full variable domain (outside the CDR3, taken from reference TRBV5-4 and TRBJ1-1): ETGVTQSPTHLIKTRGQQVTLRCSSQSGHNTVSWYQQALGQGPQFIFQYYREEENGRGNFPPRFSGLQFPNYSSELNVNALELDDSALYLCASSSGQGQNTEAFFGQGTRLTVV.

The rearrangement uses TRBV9 and TRBJ2-2; the D is unclear. Looked up from germline, CDR1 is SGDLS and CDR2 is YYNGEE. Trimming pared 7 bases from V and 3 bases from J, leaving 7 bases between. CDR3 size: 12 residues. The CDR3 sequence is CASGQDTGELFF. Here the CDR3 DNA reads TGTGCCAGCGGCCAAGACACCGGGGAGCTGTTTTTT.

The V and J genes are TRBV5-5 and TRBJ2-1; 8 nucleotides line up with TRBD1. CDR3 size: 15 residues. Per germline, CDR1 SGHKS and CDR2 YYEKEE (reference sequence). After removal of 4 bases from V and 3 bases from J, the junction contained 6 bases not matched to a gene. CDR3 in amino acids: CASSPGTGVYNEQFF. The CDR3 region has the DNA TGTGCCAGCAGCCCCGGGACAGGAGTCTACAATGAGCAGTTCTTC.

This clone was seen only once. V usage is TRBV4-1 and J usage is TRBJ2-1, with unresolved D. CDR3 length: 14 residues. Trimming took off 1 base at V and 0 bases at J, with 4 bases between the two ends. Germline V gives CDR1 MGHRA, CDR2 YSYEKL. CDR3 in amino acids: CASSQASSYNEQFF. For the CDR3, the DNA is TGCGCCAGCAGCCAAGCGAGCTCCTACAATGAGCAGTTCTTC.

This clone turned up a few times. This chain connects TRBV9 to TRBJ1-4, with D perhaps TRBD1 (6 bases). V was trimmed by 3 bases and J by 3 bases, leaving 9 bases between them. Germline loops: CDR1 SGDLS, CDR2 YYNGEE. The CDR3 loop spans 14 amino acids. The CDR3 region is CASSEQGANEKLFF. The CDR3 nucleotides read TGTGCCAGCAGCGAACAGGGAGCTAATGAAAAACTGTTTTTT.

This clone has just a few counts. This chain connects TRBV9 to TRBJ1-1; D might be TRBD1 (5 bases). V was pared by 9 bases and J by 3 bases, with 15 bases between. The CDR3 has 13 residues. CDR1 SGDLS and CDR2 YYNGEE come from the germline V gene. DNA for the CDR3: TGTGCCACCCCCGGGACTCTCCACACTGAAGCTTTCTTT. Amino acids: CATPGTLHTEAFF.

This chain joins TRBV5-5 and TRBJ1-1; D uncertain. The V end lost 0 bases, the J end lost 11 bases, and 8 bases lay between the germline ends. The CDR3 has 11 residues. In germline, CDR1 is SGHKS, CDR2 YYEKEE (reference sequence). CDR3 in DNA: TGTGCCAGCAGCTTGGCGGGATTTGCTTTCTTT. Translation gives CASSLAGFAFF.

The genes are TRBV4-3 and TRBJ2-3; D is possibly TRBD2 (6 bases). The CDR3 is made up of 15 amino acids. With 6 bases removed from V and 0 bases from J, the gap between germline ends came to 13 bases. Germline-derived CDR1 and CDR2 are LGHNA and YSLEER. The CDR3 nucleotides read TGCGCCAGCAGGGCGGGGATACTTAGCACAGATACGCAGTATTTT. It specifies CASRAGILSTDTQYF.